A single sample gave rise to the 28 T cell receptor beta chains below, sequenced in a study of molecular identifiers for immune sequencing clone quantification. MiXCR, applied by TCRdb to the PCR reads, yields one record per CDR3 protein. Of hundreds of thousands of distinct CDR3 sequences in the sample, 15% to 20% were seen once. Sequencing was carried out using naive CD8+ T cells from blood, with Jurkat cell RNA spiked in. Stated subset: FACS-sorted CD8+CD4-CCR7+CD45RA+ naive T cells. Receptor source: a human donor in good health. Some libraries in this study had Jurkat cell RNA spiked in.

This clonotype was counted ten times or more. This sequence joins TRBV7-9 and TRBJ2-7; perhaps TRBD2 as D (6 bases). Germline CDR1 reads SEHNR; CDR2 reads FQNEAQ (reference sequence). There are 12 residues in the CDR3. V was pared by 6 bases and J by 3 bases, with 9 bases between. CDR3 in amino acids: CASRASVYEQYF. CDR3 nucleotide sequence: TGTGCCAGCAGGGCTAGCGTCTACGAGCAGTACTTC.

This clonotype was seen ten or more times. The V call is TRBV6-2 or TRBV6-3, the J call TRBJ2-3; D is ambiguous. This CDR3 has 17 residues. Trimming shortened V by 7 bases and J by 4 bases, and 24 bases separated the two germline ends. CDR1 and CDR2 from the germline V gene are MNHEY and SVGEGT. Here the CDR3 reads CASKHHPDLISADTQYF. The CDR3 nucleotides are TGTGCCAGCAAACACCATCCGGACCTGATATCGGCAGATACGCAGTATTTT.

This clonotype has ten or more counts. The chain joins TRBV9 to TRBJ2-5; TRBD1 is a possible D gene (5 bases). V was shortened by 0 bases and J by 1 base, with 10 bases between the two germline ends. The CDR3 loop spans 15 amino acids. CDR1 is SGDLS, CDR2 YYNGEE, per germline. In DNA form, the CDR3 reads TGTGCCAGCAGCGTAGGGACACTCCCCCAAGAGACCCAGTACTTC. Translation gives CASSVGTLPQETQYF.

This clonotype appeared many times. The CDR3 is CASSLGEEAYEQYF. Here the CDR3 DNA reads TGTGCCAGCAGCTTGGGTGAGGAGGCCTACGAGCAGTACTTC. J is TRBJ2-7 and V is TRBV5-8; D possibly corresponds to TRBD2 (5 bases). Per germline, CDR1 SGHTS and CDR2 YDEGEE. CDR3 length: 14 residues. The V and J ends lost 0 bases and 2 bases respectively, with 9 bases between them.

V and J are TRBV4-1 and TRBJ2-2, with unresolved D. Germline V gene sequence: CDR1 MGHRA, CDR2 YSYEKL. This CDR3 spans 14 amino acids. V lost 0 bases and J 3 bases, leaving 5 bases between the germline ends. Written as DNA, the CDR3 is TGCGCCAGCAGCCAAGATCTCCACACCGGGGAGCTGTTTTTT. Translated: CASSQDLHTGELFF.

Many counts were recorded for this clonotype. The chain joins TRBV5-6 to TRBJ2-7; 10 positions match TRBD2. Germline V gene lookup returns CDR1 SGHDT and CDR2 YYEEEE. V shed 0 bases, J shed 6 bases, and the junction held 9 bases outside the gene matches. This CDR3 comprises 16 residues. Written as DNA, the CDR3 is TGTGCCAGCAGCTTGGGCCTAGCGGGAGTTGGACGCGAGCAGTACTTC. It specifies CASSLGLAGVGREQYF.

On this clonotype itself: Just one base apart from a much larger clone, this may be a read error. V and J are TRBV25-1 and TRBJ2-7; D remains ambiguous. The V and J ends lost 1 base and 4 bases respectively, with 11 bases between them. Germline loops: CDR1 MGHDK, CDR2 SYGVNS. CDR3 length: 14 amino acids. The CDR3 is CASSESASLYEQYF. The CDR3 DNA follows: TGTGCCAGCAGTGAATCGGCTAGTCTTTACGAGCAGTACTTC.

In its sample, this clonotype was seen many times. The gene calls are TRBV28 and TRBJ1-4, with D hard to call. Germline V gives CDR1 MDHEN, CDR2 SYDVKM. There are 17 residues in the CDR3. V was trimmed by 2 bases and J by 5 bases, leaving 18 bases between them. CDR3 sequence (DNA): TGTGCCAGCAGTTTAAGAAGAGCCGACGACTTGAATGAAAAACTGTTTTTT. Protein product: CASSLRRADDLNEKLFF.

The count of this clonotype is one. This sequence joins TRBV4-1 and TRBJ2-3; D is unclear. The V gene lost 1 base and the J gene lost 7 bases, with 9 bases spanning the gap. CDR1 is MGHRA, CDR2 YSYEKL, per germline. The CDR3 contains 13 residues. The CDR3 protein is CASSQVGDYTQYF. The DNA of the CDR3 is TGCGCCAGCAGCCAAGTCGGCGACTATACGCAGTATTTT.

This clonotype was counted at least ten times. CDR3 amino acids: CASSSTGTFNQPQHF. The DNA of the CDR3 is TGTGCCAGCAGCTCTACAGGGACCTTCAATCAGCCCCAGCATTTT. The rearrangement links TRBV6-2 or TRBV6-3 to TRBJ1-5; D possibly corresponds to TRBD1 (6 bases). V was cut by 6 bases and J by 3 bases, with 15 bases left in between. This CDR3 is built from 15 residues. Germline CDR1 MNHEY, CDR2 SVGEGT.

For this clonotype: A much more abundant neighbour one base away suggests this may be a read error. The rearrangement uses TRBV7-8 and TRBJ2-3; D possibly corresponds to TRBD2 (6 bases). Trimming pared 4 bases from V and 2 bases from J, leaving 13 bases between. The germline V gene encodes CDR1 SGHVS and CDR2 FQNEAQ. This CDR3 is 15 amino acids long. The DNA of the CDR3 is TGTGCCAGCAGCTACCCGACTAGATTCACAGATACGCAGTATTTT. Translating gives CASSYPTRFTDTQYF.

This clonotype was observed many times. This chain links TRBV11-2 with TRBJ2-3, with D possibly being TRBD1 (6 bases). Germline V gene data show CDR1 as SGHAT and CDR2 as FQNNGV. V lost 3 bases and J lost 3, with 16 bases in between. The CDR3 contains 16 residues. The CDR3 sequence is CASSFRQGSPTDTQYF. The CDR3 DNA sequence: TGTGCCAGCAGCTTTAGGCAGGGGTCCCCTACAGATACGCAGTATTTT.

This clonotype was recorded at least ten times. The gene calls are TRBV30 and TRBJ2-7, with TRBD1 as a possible D gene (5 bases). There are 15 residues in the CDR3. CDR1 GTSNPN and CDR2 SVGIG come from the germline V gene (reference sequence). V was pared by 5 bases and J by 0 bases, with 17 bases between. Here the CDR3 DNA reads TGTGCCTGGCAAGCACCAACAGGTTCCTCCTACGAGCAGTACTTC. This codes for CAWQAPTGSSYEQYF.

In its sample, this clonotype was seen many times. The CDR3 region has the DNA TGTGCCAGCAGCTACTCAACCGGGACCGCCGAAGAGACCCAGTACTTC. It translates to CASSYSTGTAEETQYF. The chain uses TRBV7-7 and TRBJ2-5; D could derive from TRBD1 or TRBD2 (5 bases each). Germline CDR1 SSHAT, CDR2 FNYEAQ (reference sequence). V dropped 4 bases and J dropped 3 bases, with 18 bases sitting between them. The CDR3 has 16 amino acids.

The rearrangement joins TRBV27 to TRBJ1-4; D call uncertain. Trimming took 6 bases from V and 8 from J, leaving 10 bases between them. Germline V lookup: CDR1 MNHEY, CDR2 SMNVEV (reference sequence). The length of the CDR3 is 12 residues. CDR3 DNA sequence: TGTGCCAGCAGGCGTGGACGGGAAAAACTGTTTTTT. As protein: CASRRGREKLFF.

The chain has TRBV12-3 or TRBV12-4 and TRBJ2-7, with D hard to call. Trimming pared 3 bases from V and 2 bases from J, leaving 11 bases between. The CDR3 has 14 amino acids. CDR3 DNA: TGTGCCAGCAGTTTGGCGCGCGCCACCTACGAGCAGTACTTC. Translated, it gives CASSLARATYEQYF.

There are many counts of this clonotype. The rearrangement joins TRBV29-1 to TRBJ2-3; tentatively, D is TRBD1 or TRBD2 (6 bases each). The CDR3 totals 14 residues. Trimming pared 4 bases from V and 1 base from J, leaving 12 bases between. CDR1 and CDR2 from the germline V gene are SQVTM and ANQGSEA. The CDR3 loop is CSVVGGLGTDTQYF. The DNA for the CDR3 is TGCAGCGTTGTTGGGGGGCTCGGCACAGATACGCAGTATTTT.

The chain recombines TRBV27 with TRBJ2-7; TRBD2 matches at 12 bases. This CDR3 region has 17 residues. Germline V gives CDR1 MNHEY, CDR2 SMNVEV (reference sequence). Unmatched junction bases numbered 12, after V lost 5 bases and J lost 4 bases. Written as DNA, the CDR3 is TGTGCCAGCAGTCCGCCGTCCAGACTAGCGGGAGCATACGAGCAGTACTTC. The encoded protein is CASSPPSRLAGAYEQYF.

Worth noting for this clonotype: The final CDR3 position lacks the conserved phenylalanine or tryptophan, pointing to a likely read error. The rearrangement uses TRBV28 and TRBJ2-7; D is undetermined. CDR1 and CDR2 (germline): MDHEN, SYDVKM. This CDR3 is built from 14 residues. The CDR3 spells CASSLVQRPYEQYL. In nucleotides, the CDR3 is TGTGCTAGCAGTTTAGTGCAACGACCCTACGAGCAGTACCTC.

The table lists this clonotype with many counts. At one of its ends the junction is not consistent with the germline gene, which may arise from a read error. The V and J genes are TRBV4-1 and TRBJ2-7, with D possibly TRBD1 on 5 matching bases. The germline V gene encodes CDR1 MGHRA and CDR2 YSYEKL. CDR3 length equals 13 residues. In DNA, the CDR3 is TGCGCCAGCAGCAAAGAGGTCAGGGACGAGCAGTACTTC. This codes for CASSKEVRDEQYF.

In the case of this clonotype: The junction departs from germline at one end; a sequencing error may be responsible. The CDR3 DNA follows: TGTGCTGGTGGTTTTTTTGGGGGTCCCTTCGAGCAGTACTTC. Translation: CAGGFFGGPFEQYF. The rearrangement uses TRBV12-5 and TRBJ2-7; perhaps D is TRBD1 or TRBD2 (5 bases each). Germline values: CDR1 LGHNT, CDR2 FRNRAP. CDR3 size: 14 residues.

This clonotype was seen many times. The rearrangement links TRBV7-9 to TRBJ2-5, with 9 bases matching TRBD1. This CDR3 is built from 17 residues. Per germline, CDR1 SEHNR and CDR2 FQNEAQ (reference sequence). The V and J ends lost 2 bases and 1 base, in that order; junction bases with no gene match: 8. CDR3 protein: CASSLLPGQGGQETQYF. The CDR3 DNA reads as TGTGCCAGCAGCTTACTTCCGGGACAGGGAGGCCAAGAGACCCAGTACTTC.

The table lists this clonotype with a count of one. A single base separates this from a much larger clone, so it may be a read error. This chain uses TRBV28 with TRBJ1-1; 7 nucleotides agree with TRBD1. There are 18 residues in the CDR3. Germline V gene data show CDR1 as MDHEN and CDR2 as SYDVKM. With V trimmed by 5 bases and J by 4 bases, 19 bases remained unmatched. The DNA for the CDR3 is TGTGCCAGCAGTAGAAATGACAGGGCTGTAGGGATGAGCACTGAAGCTTTCTTT. Protein: CASSRNDRAVGMSTEAFF.

This chain connects TRBV19 to TRBJ2-7, with TRBD2 matching 10 bases. V was clipped by 3 bases and J by 2 bases; unmatched bases: 1. The CDR3 sequence is 14 residues long. Germline CDR1 is LNHDA and CDR2 is SQIVND (reference sequence). DNA for the CDR3: TGTGCCAGTAGTATCGGGACTAGCGCCTACGAGCAGTACTTC. The encoded protein is CASSIGTSAYEQYF.

This clonotype occurred a few times. The CDR3 bases are TGTGCCAGCAGCTTAGGGCCCCTAGCGGGAGGGCCTTATAAGAAGTTCTTC. It is translated as CASSLGPLAGGPYKKFF. The genes are TRBV11-2 and TRBJ2-1, with 12 bases lining up with TRBD2. This CDR3 spans 17 amino acids. Germline V gives CDR1 SGHAT, CDR2 FQNNGV. The junction had 15 bases not matched to a gene; V was cut back by 1 base and J by 14 bases.

A note on this clonotype: This may be a read error, as it is one base from a much larger clone. The CDR3 does not close with the conserved phenylalanine or tryptophan, likely indicating a read error. This sequence joins TRBV2 and TRBJ1-4; no reliable D call. Germline V gene lookup returns CDR1 SNHLY and CDR2 FYNNEI. The CDR3 totals 12 residues. With 7 bases removed from V and 5 bases from J, the gap between germline ends came to 8 bases. DNA of the CDR3: TGTGCCAGCAAGGGTGAGAATGAAAAACTGTTTTAT. Amino acids: CASKGENEKLFY.

This clonotype showed up just a few times. The J gene is TRBJ2-1, the V gene TRBV27; D not certain. Germline V gene sequence: CDR1 MNHEY, CDR2 SMNVEV (reference sequence). The CDR3 covers 10 residues. V lost 3 bases and J 12 bases, leaving 6 bases between the germline ends. CDR3 protein: CASSFPRQFF. The CDR3 coding sequence is TGTGCCAGCAGTTTTCCAAGGCAGTTCTTC.

This clonotype came up many times. The CDR3 sequence: CASSLSSGWGSEAFF. In DNA, the CDR3 is TGTGCCAGCAGCTTAAGTAGTGGTTGGGGGTCTGAAGCTTTCTTT. V and J are TRBV7-8 and TRBJ1-1; tentatively, D is TRBD1 (5 bases). Germline CDR1 is SGHVS and CDR2 is FQNEAQ. V lost 2 bases, J lost 6 bases, and 16 bases lay in between. The CDR3 totals 15 residues. Drawing the rest from reference TRBV7-8 and TRBJ1-1, the complete variable domain is GAGVSQSPRYKVAKRGQDVALRCDPISGHVSLFWYQQALGQGPEFLTYFQNEAQLDKSGLPSDRFFAERPEGSVSTLKIQRTQQEDSAVYLCASSLSSGWGSEAFFGQGTRLTVV.